The TCR beta chain under discussion was sequenced for a study of cytomegalovirus exposure and HLA in healthy donors. Study results and caveats: Confirmation was obtained in vitro that a few CMV-associated chains are specific for CMV antigens. There were 150 to 200 TCR beta chains listed as cytomegalovirus-associated. TCR beta V- and J-gene trimming, according to a later analysis, was linked to a missense DCLRE1C variant.

The primer mix had 60 Vbeta and 13 Jbeta primers. The assay was immunoSEQ multiplex PCR, and TCRdb's table has in-frame clones only and misses some. The data hold 100,000 to 150,000 clones, with roughly 74% observed a single time. As for this clone: No antigen is known for it.

The sequence derives from a middle-aged man in good health and CMV-seropositive. The source material was PBMCs.

CDR3 DNA sequence: TGTGCCAGCAGCCGACAGGGAATAGGCAATCAGCCCCAGCATTTT. Protein: CASSRQGIGNQPQHF. This sequence joins TRBV6-5 and TRBJ1-5; 7 bases are shared with TRBD1. CDR3 length: 15 amino acids. Germline V gene lookup returns CDR1 MNHEY and CDR2 SVGAGI. V gave up 6 bases and J gave up 2 bases; unmatched junction bases: 7.